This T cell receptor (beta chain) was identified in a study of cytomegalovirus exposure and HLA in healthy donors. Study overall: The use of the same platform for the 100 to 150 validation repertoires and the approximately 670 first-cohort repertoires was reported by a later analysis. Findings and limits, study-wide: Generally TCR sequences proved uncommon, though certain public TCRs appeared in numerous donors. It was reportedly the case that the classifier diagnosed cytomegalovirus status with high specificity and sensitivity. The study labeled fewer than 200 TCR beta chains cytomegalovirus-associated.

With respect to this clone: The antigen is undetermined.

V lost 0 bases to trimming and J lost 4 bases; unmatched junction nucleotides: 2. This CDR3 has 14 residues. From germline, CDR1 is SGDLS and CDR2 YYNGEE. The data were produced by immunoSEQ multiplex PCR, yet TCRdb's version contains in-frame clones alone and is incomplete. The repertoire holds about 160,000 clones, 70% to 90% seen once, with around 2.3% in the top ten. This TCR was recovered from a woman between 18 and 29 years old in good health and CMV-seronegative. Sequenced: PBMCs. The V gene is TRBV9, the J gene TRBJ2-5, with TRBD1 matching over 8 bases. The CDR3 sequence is CASSVDGTGETQYF. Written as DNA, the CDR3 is TGTGCCAGCAGCGTAGATGGGACAGGAGAGACCCAGTACTTC.